Listed below are T cell receptor beta chains from one sample, sequenced in a study of T cell repertoires in cytomegalovirus infection. MiXCR was run by TCRdb on the reads, yielding one entry per CDR3 protein. The sample holds roughly 150,000 distinct CDR3 sequences, roughly 20% seen once. No antigen has been identified for these receptors. The sample was CD8+ T cells from cultured PBMCs, taken from culture after CMV antigen stimulation. Receptor source: a human donor in good health (CMV status not recorded). Some clones in this sample may be carry-over from other donors' samples. Both conserved end residues are part of each CDR3. Fields, in order: V gene, clone size, D gene, J gene, CDR3 protein, CDR3 DNA. D genes are given only for firm matches. Clone size is given for some rows only: seen once, a few or many times, or a class if the clone is expanded.

V gene: TRBV7-2
clone size: few
D gene: .
J gene: TRBJ1-5
CDR3 protein: CASSLEVLSNQPQHF
CDR3 DNA: TGTGCCAGCAGCTTAGAGGTTCTTAGCAATCAGCCCCAGCATTTT

V gene: TRBV4-3
clone size: .
D gene: TRBD1
J gene: TRBJ2-7
CDR3 protein: CASSHRDRRGEQYF
CDR3 DNA: TGCGCCAGCAGCCACCGGGACAGGAGGGGTGAGCAGTACTTC

V gene: TRBV28
clone size: many
D gene: TRBD1
J gene: TRBJ1-2
CDR3 protein: CASSLQGDYGYTF
CDR3 DNA: TGTGCCAGCAGTCTACAGGGGGACTATGGCTACACCTTC

V gene: TRBV24-1
clone size: .
D gene: .
J gene: TRBJ2-3
CDR3 protein: CATSDIEGRDTQYF
CDR3 DNA: TGTGCCACCAGTGATATCGAGGGTAGGGATACGCAGTATTTT

V gene: TRBV19
clone size: .
D gene: TRBD1
J gene: TRBJ2-7
CDR3 protein: CATTPGTGPAYEQYF
CDR3 DNA: TGTGCCACTACCCCCGGGACAGGCCCGGCCTACGAGCAGTACTTC

V gene: TRBV4-1
clone size: .
D gene: .
J gene: TRBJ1-1
CDR3 protein: CASSPQDLGTEAFF
CDR3 DNA: TGCGCCAGCAGCCCCCAGGATCTGGGCACTGAAGCTTTCTTT

V gene: TRBV6-5
clone size: few
D gene: .
J gene: TRBJ2-6
CDR3 protein: CASSYSTSGIDVLTF
CDR3 DNA: TGTGCCAGCAGTTACTCGACATCGGGGATCGACGTCCTGACTTTC

V gene: TRBV6-1
clone size: .
D gene: TRBD1
J gene: TRBJ1-1
CDR3 protein: CASRRTGDLNTEAFF
CDR3 DNA: TGTGCCAGCAGACGGACAGGGGACTTGAACACTGAAGCTTTCTTT

V gene: TRBV10-3
clone size: .
D gene: TRBD1
J gene: TRBJ1-1
CDR3 protein: CAISELDRATEAFF
CDR3 DNA: TGTGCCATCAGTGAGTTGGACAGGGCAACTGAAGCTTTCTTT

V gene: TRBV23-1
clone size: few
D gene: TRBD1
J gene: TRBJ2-2
CDR3 protein: CASRHQRGQGTGELFF
CDR3 DNA: TGCGCCAGCAGACACCAAAGGGGGCAGGGCACCGGGGAGCTGTTTTTT

V gene: TRBV7-9
clone size: .
D gene: .
J gene: TRBJ2-1
CDR3 protein: CASSSGTSGVYNEQFF
CDR3 DNA: TGTGCCAGCAGCTCTGGTACCTCTGGGGTTTACAATGAGCAGTTCTTC

V gene: TRBV7-9
clone size: few
D gene: .
J gene: TRBJ1-2
CDR3 protein: CASSLDDGYTF
CDR3 DNA: TGTGCCAGCAGCTTAGACGATGGCTACACCTTC

V gene: TRBV13
clone size: few
D gene: TRBD1
J gene: TRBJ2-5
CDR3 protein: CASSSDREETQYF
CDR3 DNA: TGTGCCAGCAGCTCGGACAGGGAAGAGACCCAGTACTTC

V gene: TRBV20-1
clone size: .
D gene: .
J gene: TRBJ1-1
CDR3 protein: CSATDRNTEAFF
CDR3 DNA: TGCAGTGCAACCGACAGGAACACTGAAGCTTTCTTT

V gene: TRBV24-1
clone size: .
D gene: .
J gene: TRBJ2-7
CDR3 protein: CATCSGTLQISSYEQYF
CDR3 DNA: TGTGCCACCTGTTCCGGGACCCTGCAGATCAGCTCCTACGAGCAGTACTTC

V gene: TRBV19
clone size: .
D gene: .
J gene: TRBJ2-1
CDR3 protein: CASNPGDSGNEQFF
CDR3 DNA: TGTGCCAGTAACCCAGGGGATTCTGGGAATGAGCAGTTCTTC

V gene: TRBV29-1
clone size: .
D gene: .
J gene: TRBJ2-1
CDR3 protein: CSVEWVSSYNEQFF
CDR3 DNA: TGCAGCGTTGAATGGGTTAGCTCCTACAATGAGCAGTTCTTC

V gene: TRBV19
clone size: .
D gene: TRBD1
J gene: TRBJ1-5
CDR3 protein: CASSYRDSHNQPQHF
CDR3 DNA: TGTGCCAGTAGTTACCGGGACAGCCACAATCAGCCCCAGCATTTT

V gene: TRBV7-2
clone size: .
D gene: .
J gene: TRBJ1-2
CDR3 protein: CASSLALSTEKLYGYTF
CDR3 DNA: TGTGCCAGCAGCTTAGCGCTCTCGACAGAGAAACTCTATGGCTACACCTTC

V gene: TRBV19
clone size: many
D gene: .
J gene: TRBJ2-6
CDR3 protein: CASNGGPPSGANVLTF
CDR3 DNA: TGTGCCAGTAACGGAGGGCCCCCTTCTGGGGCCAACGTCCTGACTTTC

V gene: TRBV7-8
clone size: few
D gene: .
J gene: TRBJ1-5
CDR3 protein: CASSLGQRDNQPQHF
CDR3 DNA: TGTGCCAGCAGCTTAGGCCAGAGAGACAATCAGCCCCAGCATTTT

V gene: TRBV7-2
clone size: .
D gene: .
J gene: TRBJ1-4
CDR3 protein: CASSLRGASATNEKLFF
CDR3 DNA: TGTGCCAGCAGCCTCAGGGGTGCCAGTGCAACTAATGAAAAACTGTTTTTT

V gene: TRBV7-8
clone size: few
D gene: .
J gene: TRBJ1-5
CDR3 protein: CASSLVGNSNQPQHF
CDR3 DNA: TGTGCCAGCAGCTTAGTAGGAAACAGCAATCAGCCCCAGCATTTT

V gene: TRBV15
clone size: .
D gene: TRBD1
J gene: TRBJ1-2
CDR3 protein: CATSRAGQVLYGYTF
CDR3 DNA: TGTGCCACCAGCAGAGCGGGACAGGTTCTCTATGGCTACACCTTC